A selection of T cell receptor beta chains follows, all from one sample in a study of beta chain features in type 1 diabetes. Profiling relied on immunoSEQ multiplex PCR, and the TCRdb table lists in-frame clones only, not all of them. The table includes some 220,000 clones, roughly a tenth detected once. Sample: central memory CD4+ T cells from blood. The source is a man in his late teens or twenties in good health. CDR3s include the opening cysteine and the closing phenylalanine or tryptophan. The D gene is left open where the match is weak. Some rows have no size entry. The others give once, few or many, or a class for an expanded clone.

D gene	J gene	clone size	V gene	CDR3 protein	CDR3 DNA
TRBD1	TRBJ1-4	few	TRBV30	CAWDRGTYNEKLFF	TGTGCCTGGGACAGGGGGACCTATAATGAAAAACTGTTTTTT
TRBD1	TRBJ2-7	many	TRBV4-1	CASRGTGGREQYF	TGCGCCAGCAGGGGGACAGGGGGCCGCGAGCAGTACTTC
.	TRBJ1-1	few	TRBV5-1	CASSVTRADTEAFF	TGCGCCAGCAGCGTCACAAGGGCGGACACTGAAGCTTTCTTT
TRBD1	TRBJ1-4	.	TRBV7-8	CASSLEYRTGRGNEKLFF	TGTGCCAGCAGCCTTGAATACAGGACAGGTCGGGGTAATGAAAAACTGTTTTTT
TRBD2	TRBJ2-5	.	TRBV11-2	CASSLGLADQETQYF	TGTGCCAGCAGCTTAGGACTAGCCGACCAAGAGACCCAGTACTTC
TRBD1	TRBJ1-5	.	TRBV19	CASVDRFNQPQHF	TGTGCCAGTGTGGACAGGTTCAATCAGCCCCAGCATTTT
TRBD1	TRBJ2-7	few	TRBV14	CASSHAPGQGNHEQYF	TGTGCCAGCAGCCATGCCCCCGGACAGGGGAACCACGAGCAGTACTTC
.	TRBJ2-1	.	TRBV7-2	CASSSRTRGGSYNEQFF	TGTGCCAGCAGCTCACGGACTCGTGGAGGCTCCTACAATGAGCAGTTCTTC
.	TRBJ2-7	.	TRBV6-5	CASSSFSGQRYEQYF	TGTGCCAGCAGCAGCTTTTCGGGGCAGAGGTACGAGCAGTACTTC
.	TRBJ2-7	.	TRBV7-3	CASSLRLEGFEQYF	TGTGCCAGCAGCTTACGGCTAGAAGGGTTCGAGCAGTACTTC
.	TRBJ2-6	.	TRBV5-1	CASSLGVSGANVLTF	TGCGCCAGCAGCTTGGGAGTCTCTGGGGCCAACGTCCTGACTTTC
.	TRBJ2-7	.	TRBV11-1	CASSFDRSYEQYF	TGTGCCAGCAGCTTCGACAGAAGCTACGAGCAGTACTTC
.	TRBJ2-5	.	TRBV5-1	CASSLVPTTETQYF	TGCGCCAGCAGCTTGGTACCTACTACAGAGACCCAGTACTTC
.	TRBJ1-1	many	TRBV13	CASSVGTVNTEAFF	TGTGCCAGCAGCGTCGGGACCGTGAACACTGAAGCTTTCTTT
TRBD2	TRBJ2-3	.	TRBV11-3	CASSLDSASGRLDTQYF	TGTGCCAGCAGCTTAGACTCGGCTAGCGGGAGGTTGGATACGCAGTATTTT
TRBD2	TRBJ2-1	.	TRBV15	CATSRAGGSGRAGNEQFF	TGTGCCACCAGCAGAGCAGGAGGGAGCGGGAGGGCCGGGAATGAGCAGTTCTTC
TRBD1	TRBJ1-1	.	TRBV29-1	CSVVKGAMNTEAFF	TGCAGCGTTGTAAAGGGGGCGATGAACACTGAAGCTTTCTTT
.	TRBJ1-1	many	TRBV20-1	CSASFRGGAFF	TGCAGTGCTAGCTTCAGGGGAGGCGCTTTCTTT
TRBD2	TRBJ2-5	few	TRBV7-8	CASSEGLAGTQETQYF	TGTGCCAGCAGCGAAGGACTAGCGGGCACCCAAGAGACCCAGTACTTC
TRBD1	TRBJ1-5	once	TRBV4-1	CASSQPGTVSQPQHF	TGCGCCAGCAGCCAGCCCGGGACAGTAAGTCAGCCCCAGCATTTT